This T cell receptor beta chain was captured by sequencing in a study of cytomegalovirus exposure and HLA in healthy donors. About the research overall: A later analysis reported the same platform for the 90 to 150 validation repertoires and the roughly 630 first-cohort repertoires. Study results and caveats: Subsequent analysis revealed that first-cohort TCR clusters tended to co-occur in the roughly 120 validation repertoires. Rare TCR sequences predominated, though certain public TCRs were found in many donors.

Some clones are missing from TCRdb's copy, which holds only in-frame ones; the method was immunoSEQ multiplex PCR. The sample has 150,000 to 180,000 clones; roughly 90% are singletons. Details on this clone: Its target is unknown.

CDR1 is LNHDA and CDR2 is SQIVND in the germline V gene (reference sequence). The trim removed 0 bases at V and 8 bases at J, leaving 8 bases unmatched. The CDR3 loop spans 17 amino acids. The TCR originated in a man aged 18 to 35 in good health and CMV-seropositive. The genes are TRBV19 and TRBJ2-4; 12 bases are a match to TRBD1. Sequenced: PBMCs. The CDR3 reads CASSIDLLGQGADIQYF. As DNA, the CDR3 is TGTGCCAGTAGTATAGATCTCCTGGGACAGGGGGCGGACATTCAGTACTTC.